Listed here are 16 T cell receptor beta chains from one sample, sequenced in a study of Tregs in tolerant kidney transplant recipients (dated by TCRdb to about 2019). What this sample's time point label stands for: blood sample drawn before combined kidney and bone marrow transplant. The library was obtained by the immunoSEQ multiplex PCR assay. TCRdb limited this immuneACCESS table to in-frame rearrangements with V and J called. A share of clones is missing; checked studies link under half to unresolved V genes, and the rest is unexplained. The table for this sample records tens of thousands of clones. In total, the top ten clones hold 0.83% of the sample. The source was CD4+ T cells from blood, collected before the transplant. The source of these receptors is a human donor who received a combined kidney and bone marrow transplant.

The CDR3 loop reads CALTYQGQGTDGYTF. CDR3 DNA (partial): TGTGCCTTAACCTACCAGGGACAGGGGACGGATGGC. The chain has TRBV30 and TRBJ1-2, with 10 bases fitting TRBD1. The read finishes 3 residues shy of the CDR3 end, and the germline J gene is used to complete it. Germline CDR1 GTSNPN, CDR2 SVGIG (reference sequence). V dropped 7 bases and J dropped 6; count of bases not matched to a gene: 14. The CDR3 has 15 amino acids. The variable domain in full, with the rest retrieved from reference TRBV30 and TRBJ1-2, is SQTIHQWPATLVQPVGSPLSLECTVEGTSNPNLYWYRQAAGRGLQLLFYSVGIGQISSEVPQNLSASRPQDRQFILSSKKLLLSDSGFYLCALTYQGQGTDGYTFGSGTRLTVV.

Note on this clone: The read finishes 3 residues shy of the CDR3 end, and the germline J gene is used to complete it. The chain couples TRBV19 to TRBJ1-2; no clear D. The CDR3 runs 13 residues. Per the germline V gene, CDR1 is LNHDA and CDR2 is SQIVND (reference sequence). The CDR3 is CASSIWPPRGYTF. The DNA read from the CDR3 is TGTGCCAGTAGTATATGGCCTCCCCGCGGC.

The CDR3 DNA, read in part, is TGTGCCAGCTCCCCCCGGACAGGGGGCGATGAAAAA. This translates into CASSPRTGGDEK. Given in full, the CDR3 is CASSPRTGGDEKLFF. The chain couples TRBV18 to TRBJ1-4, with 11 bases identical to TRBD1. The CDR3 is cut off 3 residues early in the read; its end comes from the germline J gene. Per the germline V gene, CDR1 is KGHSH and CDR2 is LQKENI. This CDR3 comprises 15 residues. V lost 6 bases, J lost 6 bases, and 6 bases stayed unmatched.

Of note for this clone: The sequence runs out 3 residues before the end of the CDR3; the remainder is reconstructed from the germline J gene. The V call is TRBV2, the J call TRBJ2-1; D may be TRBD1 (5 bases). V gave up 9 bases and J gave up 0 bases, with 21 bases separating them. This CDR3 contains 17 residues. The germline CDR1 and CDR2 sequences are SNHLY and FYNNEI. The CDR3 sequence: CASFFQRGLTSYNEQFF. The covered CDR3 bases are TGTGCCAGTTTTTTCCAAAGGGGCCTAACCTCCTACAATGAG.

The sequenced CDR3 bases are TGTGCCAGCTCACCAAGTTTACAGGGGGTTAACTATGGC. Protein product: CASSPSLQGVNYG. The entire CDR3 is CASSPSLQGVNYGYTF. The rearrangement uses TRBV18 and TRBJ1-2; TRBD1 matches 8 bases. Read coverage stops 3 residues before the CDR3 terminus; the germline J gene supplies the remainder. Per germline, CDR1 KGHSH and CDR2 LQKENI. The CDR3 is made up of 16 amino acids. V lost 2 bases, J lost 1 base, and 6 bases stayed unmatched.

Regarding this clone: The read ends 3 residues before the CDR3 terminus; that terminus is restored from the germline J gene. This chain links TRBV6-2 or TRBV6-3 with TRBJ1-6, with D hard to call. V lost 2 bases and J 8 bases, leaving 7 bases between the germline ends. The CDR3 is 13 residues long. CDR1 is MNHEY, CDR2 SVGEGT, per germline. The CDR3 is CASSYPRDSPLHF. Incomplete CDR3 DNA: TGTGCCAGCAGTTACCCGCGAGATTCACCC.

About this clone: The read is 3 residues too short to cover the CDR3 end, so that end is filled in from the germline J gene. The rearrangement uses TRBV19 and TRBJ1-1; D not certain. CDR3 length: 14 amino acids. V was cut by 1 base and J by 1 base, with 7 bases left in between. The germline V gene encodes CDR1 LNHDA and CDR2 SQIVND (reference sequence). The CDR3 here is CASSIVAENTEAFF. CDR3 DNA, as far as it was read: TGTGCCAGTAGTATAGTGGCTGAGAACACTGAA. The entire variable domain, with the rest obtained from reference TRBV19 and TRBJ1-1, is as follows: DGGITQSPKYLFRKEGQNVTLSCEQNLNHDAMYWYRQDPGQGLRLIYYSQIVNDFQKGDIAEGYSVSREKKESFPLTVTSAQKNPTAFYLCASSIVAENTEAFFGQGTRLTVV.

About this clone itself: The CDR3 end is not reached by the read, which stops 3 residues before it; the germline J gene fills it in. This sequence joins TRBV7-6 and TRBJ1-2; TRBD1 is a possible D gene (6 bases). Germline assignment: CDR1 SGHVS and CDR2 FNYEAQ. CDR3 length equals 14 residues. V shed 1 base and J shed 4 bases, with 10 bases lying between them. The CDR3 here is CASSLEGTSYGYTF. The CDR3 bases that were read are TGTGCCAGCAGCTTAGAGGGGACATCCTATGGC.

As regards this clone: The sequenced fragment ends 3 residues before the CDR3 boundary, so the rest is inferred from the germline J gene. The chain combines TRBV19 with TRBJ2-3; the D is unclear. The CDR3 contains 12 residues. The V gene's germline CDR1 is LNHDA and CDR2 SQIVND (reference sequence). Trimming took off 3 bases at V and 4 bases at J, with 5 bases between the two ends. The DNA read from the CDR3 is TGTGCCAGTAGTATCCGGGCAGATACG. Translating it yields CASSIRADT. The full CDR3 protein reads CASSIRADTQYF.

Concerning this clone itself: The CDR3 goes on 3 residues after the read ends, and that part is filled in from the germline J gene. V usage is TRBV5-1 and J usage is TRBJ2-5; D is unresolved. The CDR3 spans 14 residues. V shed 0 bases and J shed 5 bases, with 11 bases lying between them. From germline, CDR1 is SGHRS and CDR2 YFSETQ. The CDR3 protein is CASSLGAVGETQYF. The CDR3 bases that were read are TGCGCCAGCAGCTTGGGGGCAGTTGGGGAGACC.

With respect to this clone: The CDR3 end is not reached by the read, which stops 3 residues before it; the germline J gene fills it in. The V call is TRBV7-2, the J call TRBJ1-2; unclear D gene. Germline V gene data show CDR1 as SGHTA and CDR2 as FQGNSA. This CDR3 contains 14 residues. The CDR3 sequence: CASSSFVGLSGYTF. Incomplete CDR3 DNA: TGTGCCAGCAGCTCCTTTGTTGGGCTATCAGGC.

Concerning this clone itself: The sequence runs out 3 residues before the end of the CDR3; the remainder is reconstructed from the germline J gene. The chain employs TRBV7-2 and TRBJ1-2; D gene uncertain. Germline V gene data show CDR1 as SGHTA and CDR2 as FQGNSA. This CDR3 has 13 amino acids. Trimming took off 0 bases at V and 6 bases at J, with 8 bases between the two ends. Partial CDR3 DNA: TGTGCCAGCAGCTTAGCAGGCCCCAATGGC. It encodes CASSLAGPNG. The whole CDR3 protein reads CASSLAGPNGYTF.

As regards this clone: The read falls 3 residues short of the CDR3 end, and the missing part is taken from the germline J gene. This chain uses TRBV6-2 or TRBV6-3 with TRBJ2-7, with 11 bases that match TRBD2. Trimming cost V 11 bases and J 5 bases; bases outside gene matches: 8. Germline V gene data show CDR1 as MNHEY and CDR2 as SVGEGT. The CDR3 spans 13 residues. The covered CDR3 bases are TGTGCCTGCCTGACTAGCGGGACTAACGAG. Its translation is CACLTSGTNE. The entire CDR3 protein is CACLTSGTNEQYF.

Points on this clone: The CDR3 end is not reached by the read, which stops 3 residues before it; the germline J gene fills it in. The J gene is TRBJ1-2, the V gene TRBV30, with D perhaps matching TRBD1 (5 bases). Trimming removed 3 bases at V and 4 bases at J, with 18 bases between. The CDR3 has 15 amino acids. Germline V gene sequence: CDR1 GTSNPN, CDR2 SVGIG (reference sequence). The CDR3 is CAWSHGQGNRYGYTF. The sequenced part of the CDR3 DNA is TGTGCCTGGAGCCATGGGCAGGGTAATCGCTATGGC.

CDR3 bases read: TGTGCCAGCTCACCATCCAGGGCTGTAAGCTCCTACGAG. Amino acid sequence: CASSPSRAVSSYE. The full-length CDR3 reads as CASSPSRAVSSYEQYF. This chain connects TRBV18 to TRBJ2-7, with D possibly matching TRBD1 (5 bases). The CDR3 end falls 3 residues outside the read, so it is completed with the germline J gene. The CDR3 runs to 16 residues. V was pared by 2 bases and J by 0 bases, with 14 bases between. The V gene's germline CDR1 is KGHSH and CDR2 LQKENI.

As for this clone: The sequence runs out 3 residues before the end of the CDR3; the remainder is reconstructed from the germline J gene. The chain uses TRBV7-2 and TRBJ2-3; weak D call: TRBD1 (6 bases). This CDR3 spans 16 amino acids. From germline, CDR1 is SGHTA and CDR2 FQGNSA. The V end lost 0 bases, the J end lost 0 bases, and 10 bases lay between the germline ends. Incomplete CDR3 DNA: TGTGCCAGCAGCTTAGCATCCAGGGGTAGCACAGATACG. Amino acids: CASSLASRGSTDT. The full CDR3 reads CASSLASRGSTDTQYF.